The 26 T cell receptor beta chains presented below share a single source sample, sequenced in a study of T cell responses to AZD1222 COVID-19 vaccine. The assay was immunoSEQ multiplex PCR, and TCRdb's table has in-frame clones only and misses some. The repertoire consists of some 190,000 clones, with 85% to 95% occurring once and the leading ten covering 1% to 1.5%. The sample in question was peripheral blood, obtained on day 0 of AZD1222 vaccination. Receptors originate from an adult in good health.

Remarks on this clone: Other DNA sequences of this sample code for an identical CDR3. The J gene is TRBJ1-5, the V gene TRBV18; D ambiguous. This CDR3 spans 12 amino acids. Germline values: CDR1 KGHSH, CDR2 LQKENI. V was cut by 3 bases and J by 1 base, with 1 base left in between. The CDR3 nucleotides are TGTGCCAGCTCACCCAGCAATCAGCCCCAGCATTTT. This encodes CASSPSNQPQHF.

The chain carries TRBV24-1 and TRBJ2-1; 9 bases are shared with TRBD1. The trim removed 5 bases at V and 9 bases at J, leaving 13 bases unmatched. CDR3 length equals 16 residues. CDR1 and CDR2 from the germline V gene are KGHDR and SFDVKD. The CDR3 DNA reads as TGTGCCACCAGTGTGGGGCTAGGGGACAGGGCGTTTGAGCAGTTCTTC. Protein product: CATSVGLGDRAFEQFF.

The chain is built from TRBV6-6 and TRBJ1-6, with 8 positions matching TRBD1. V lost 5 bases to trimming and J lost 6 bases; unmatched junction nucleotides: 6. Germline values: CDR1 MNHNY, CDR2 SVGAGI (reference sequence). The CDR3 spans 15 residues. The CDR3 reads CASSGPGQVNSPLHF. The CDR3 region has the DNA TGTGCCAGCAGTGGTCCGGGACAGGTTAATTCACCCCTCCACTTT.

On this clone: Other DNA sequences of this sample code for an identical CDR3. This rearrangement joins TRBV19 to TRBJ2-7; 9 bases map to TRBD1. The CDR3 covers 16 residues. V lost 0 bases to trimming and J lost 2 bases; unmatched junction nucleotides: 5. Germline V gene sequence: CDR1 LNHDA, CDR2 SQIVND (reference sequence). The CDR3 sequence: CASSIETGGRPYEQYF. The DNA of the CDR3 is TGTGCCAGTAGTATAGAGACAGGGGGACGACCCTACGAGCAGTACTTC. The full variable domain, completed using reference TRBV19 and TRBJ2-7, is DGGITQSPKYLFRKEGQNVTLSCEQNLNHDAMYWYRQDPGQGLRLIYYSQIVNDFQKGDIAEGYSVSREKKESFPLTVTSAQKNPTAFYLCASSIETGGRPYEQYFGPGTRLTVT.

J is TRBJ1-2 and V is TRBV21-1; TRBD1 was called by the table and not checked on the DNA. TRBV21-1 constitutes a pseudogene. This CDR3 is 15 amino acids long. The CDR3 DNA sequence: TGTGCCAGCAGCAAAGGGGGAATACAGGGTTATGGCTACACCTTC. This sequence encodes CASSKGGIQGYGYTF.

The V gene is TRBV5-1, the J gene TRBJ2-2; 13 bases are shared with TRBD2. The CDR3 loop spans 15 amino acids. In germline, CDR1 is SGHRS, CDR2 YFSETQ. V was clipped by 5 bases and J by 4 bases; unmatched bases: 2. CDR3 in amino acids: CASRGTSGVTGELFF. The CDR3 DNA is TGCGCCAGCAGAGGGACTAGCGGGGTCACCGGGGAGCTGTTTTTT.

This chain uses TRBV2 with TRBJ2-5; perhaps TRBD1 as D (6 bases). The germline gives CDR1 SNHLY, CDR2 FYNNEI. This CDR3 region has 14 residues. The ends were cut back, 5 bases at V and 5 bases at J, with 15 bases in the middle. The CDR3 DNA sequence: TGTGCCAGCAGTCAAGAACAGGGATGGGAGACCCAGTACTTC. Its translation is CASSQEQGWETQYF.

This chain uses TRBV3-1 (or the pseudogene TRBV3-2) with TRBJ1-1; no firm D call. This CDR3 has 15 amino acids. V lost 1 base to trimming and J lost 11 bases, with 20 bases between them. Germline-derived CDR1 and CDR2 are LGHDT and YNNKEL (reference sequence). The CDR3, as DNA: TGTGCCAGCAGCCAAGGCACACAGAGGGCCCTAGGGGCTTTCTTT. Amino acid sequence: CASSQGTQRALGAFF.

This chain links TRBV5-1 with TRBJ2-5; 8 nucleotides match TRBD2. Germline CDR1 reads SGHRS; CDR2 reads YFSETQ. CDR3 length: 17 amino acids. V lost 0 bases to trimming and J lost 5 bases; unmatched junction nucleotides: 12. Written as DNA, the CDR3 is TGCGCCAGCAGCTTGGCCGGGGCCAGCGGGGGCAGGGAGACCCAGTACTTC. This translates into CASSLAGASGGRETQYF.

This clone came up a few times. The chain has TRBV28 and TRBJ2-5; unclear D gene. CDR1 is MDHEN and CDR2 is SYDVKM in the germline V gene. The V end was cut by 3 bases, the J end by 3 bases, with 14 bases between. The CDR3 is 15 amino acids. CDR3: CASSFRRIQKETQYF. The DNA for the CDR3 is TGTGCCAGCAGTTTTCGTAGGATTCAGAAAGAGACCCAGTACTTC. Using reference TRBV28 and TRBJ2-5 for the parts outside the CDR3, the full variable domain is DVKVTQSSRYLVKRTGEKVFLECVQDMDHENMFWYRQDPGLGLRLIYFSYDVKMKEKGDIPEGYSVSREKKERFSLILESASTNQTSMYLCASSFRRIQKETQYFGPGTRLLVL.

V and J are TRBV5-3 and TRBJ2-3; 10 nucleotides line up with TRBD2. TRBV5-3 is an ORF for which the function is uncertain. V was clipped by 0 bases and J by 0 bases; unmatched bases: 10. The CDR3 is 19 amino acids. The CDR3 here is CARSLASVAGGSSTDTQYF. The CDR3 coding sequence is TGTGCCAGAAGCTTGGCCTCGGTAGCGGGGGGCTCTAGCACAGATACGCAGTATTTT.

CDR3 in amino acids: CASSLVERNSPLHF. CDR3 nucleotides: TGCGCCAGCAGCTTGGTAGAGCGGAATTCACCCCTCCACTTT. The gene calls are TRBV5-1 and TRBJ1-6, with D unresolved. V lost 0 bases, J lost 7 bases, and 8 bases lay in between. The CDR3 is 14 amino acids. Germline assignment: CDR1 SGHRS and CDR2 YFSETQ.

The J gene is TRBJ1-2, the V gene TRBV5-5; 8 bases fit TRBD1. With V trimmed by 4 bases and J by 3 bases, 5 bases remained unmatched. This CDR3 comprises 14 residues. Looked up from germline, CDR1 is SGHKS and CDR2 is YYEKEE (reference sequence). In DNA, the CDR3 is TGTGCCAGCAGCGAACAGGGGGGGGACTATGGCTACACCTTC. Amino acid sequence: CASSEQGGDYGYTF. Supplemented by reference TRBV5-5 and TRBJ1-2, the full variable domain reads DAGVTQSPTHLIKTRGQQVTLRCSPISGHKSVSWYQQVLGQGPQFIFQYYEKEERGRGNFPDRFSARQFPNYSSELNVNALLLGDSALYLCASSEQGGDYGYTFGSGTRLTVV.

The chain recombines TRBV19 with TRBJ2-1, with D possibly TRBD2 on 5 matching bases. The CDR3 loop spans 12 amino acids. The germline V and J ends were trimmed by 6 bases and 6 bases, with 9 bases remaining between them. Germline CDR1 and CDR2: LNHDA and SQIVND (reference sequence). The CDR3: CASRARANEQFF. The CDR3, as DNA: TGTGCCAGTAGGGCGAGGGCCAATGAGCAGTTCTTC.

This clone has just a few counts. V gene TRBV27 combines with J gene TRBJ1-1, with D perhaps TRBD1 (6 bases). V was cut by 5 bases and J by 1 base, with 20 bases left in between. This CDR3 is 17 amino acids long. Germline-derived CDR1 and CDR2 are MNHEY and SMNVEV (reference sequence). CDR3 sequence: CASSLLEGGIKNTEAFF. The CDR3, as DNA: TGTGCCAGCAGTCTCCTGGAGGGGGGGATTAAGAACACTGAAGCTTTCTTT.

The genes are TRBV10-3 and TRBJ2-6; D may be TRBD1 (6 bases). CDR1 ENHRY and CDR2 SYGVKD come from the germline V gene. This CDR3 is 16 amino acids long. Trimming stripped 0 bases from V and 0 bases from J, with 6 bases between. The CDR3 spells CAISESGASGANVLTF. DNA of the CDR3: TGTGCCATCAGTGAGTCGGGGGCCTCTGGGGCCAACGTCCTGACTTTC.

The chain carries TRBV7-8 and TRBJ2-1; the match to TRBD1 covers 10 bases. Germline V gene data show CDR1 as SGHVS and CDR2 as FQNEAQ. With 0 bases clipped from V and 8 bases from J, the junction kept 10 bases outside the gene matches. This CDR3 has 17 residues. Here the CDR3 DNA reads TGTGCCAGCAGCTTAGCCGAGACAGGGGGCCTCTGGGATGAGCAGTTCTTC. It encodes CASSLAETGGLWDEQFF.

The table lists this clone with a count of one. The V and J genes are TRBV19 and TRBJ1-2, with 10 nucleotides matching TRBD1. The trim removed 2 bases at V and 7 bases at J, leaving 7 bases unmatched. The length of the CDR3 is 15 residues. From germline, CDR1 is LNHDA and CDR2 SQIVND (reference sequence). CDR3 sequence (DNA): TGTGCCAGTAGTATAATAGGGGACAGGGGAACTGGCTACACCTTC. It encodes CASSIIGDRGTGYTF.

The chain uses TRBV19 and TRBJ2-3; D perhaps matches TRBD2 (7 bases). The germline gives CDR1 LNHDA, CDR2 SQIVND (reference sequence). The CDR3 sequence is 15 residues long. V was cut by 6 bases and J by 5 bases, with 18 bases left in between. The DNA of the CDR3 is TGTGCCAGTAGCCCGCGGGGGCGGGGGAAAGATACGCAGTATTTT. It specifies CASSPRGRGKDTQYF.

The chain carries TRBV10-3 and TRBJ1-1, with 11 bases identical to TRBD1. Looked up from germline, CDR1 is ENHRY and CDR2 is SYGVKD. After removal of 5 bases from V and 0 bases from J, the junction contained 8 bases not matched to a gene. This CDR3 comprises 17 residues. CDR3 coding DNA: TGTGCCATCAGTCCCCGGACAGGGGGCTTCGTGAACACTGAAGCTTTCTTT. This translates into CAISPRTGGFVNTEAFF.

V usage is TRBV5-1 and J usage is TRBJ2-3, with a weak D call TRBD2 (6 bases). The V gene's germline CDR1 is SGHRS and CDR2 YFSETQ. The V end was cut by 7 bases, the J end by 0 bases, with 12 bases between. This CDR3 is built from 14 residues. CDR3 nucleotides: TGCGCCAGCTTGGAGGGAAGGAGCACAGATACGCAGTATTTT. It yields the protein CASLEGRSTDTQYF.

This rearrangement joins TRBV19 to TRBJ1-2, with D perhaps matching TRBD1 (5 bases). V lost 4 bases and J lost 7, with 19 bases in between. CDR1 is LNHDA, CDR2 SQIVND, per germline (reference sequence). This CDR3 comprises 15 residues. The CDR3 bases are TGTGCCAGTAGTACTCGGGGCAGGACAAGTGTTGGCTACACCTTC. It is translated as CASSTRGRTSVGYTF. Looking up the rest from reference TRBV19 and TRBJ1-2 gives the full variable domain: DGGITQSPKYLFRKEGQNVTLSCEQNLNHDAMYWYRQDPGQGLRLIYYSQIVNDFQKGDIAEGYSVSREKKESFPLTVTSAQKNPTAFYLCASSTRGRTSVGYTFGSGTRLTVV.

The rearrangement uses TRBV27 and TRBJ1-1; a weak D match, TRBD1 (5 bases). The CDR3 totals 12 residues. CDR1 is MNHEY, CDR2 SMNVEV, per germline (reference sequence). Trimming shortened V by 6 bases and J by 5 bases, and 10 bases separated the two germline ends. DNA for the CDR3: TGTGCCAGCAGCCCGGGGGGTACTGAAGCTTTCTTT. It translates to CASSPGGTEAFF.

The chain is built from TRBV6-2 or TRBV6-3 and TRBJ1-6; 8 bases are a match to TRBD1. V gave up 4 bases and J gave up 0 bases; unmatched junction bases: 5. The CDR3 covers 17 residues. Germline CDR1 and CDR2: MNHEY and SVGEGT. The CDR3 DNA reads TGTGCCAGCAGTTTCGACAGGGGTGGCTCCTATAATTCACCCCTCCACTTT. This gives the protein CASSFDRGGSYNSPLHF.

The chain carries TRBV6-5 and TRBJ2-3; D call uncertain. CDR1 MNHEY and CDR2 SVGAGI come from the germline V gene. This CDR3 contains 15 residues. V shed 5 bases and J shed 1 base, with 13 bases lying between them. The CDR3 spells CASSLQTGGTDTQYF. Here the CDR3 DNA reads TGTGCCAGCAGTCTCCAAACTGGGGGCACAGATACGCAGTATTTT.

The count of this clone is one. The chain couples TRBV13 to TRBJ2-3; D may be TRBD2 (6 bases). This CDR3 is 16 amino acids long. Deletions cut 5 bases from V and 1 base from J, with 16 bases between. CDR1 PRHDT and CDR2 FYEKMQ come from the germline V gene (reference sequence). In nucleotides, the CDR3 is TGTGCCAGCAGCCCCCGAAAGGGCGGGGGCACAGATACGCAGTATTTT. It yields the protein CASSPRKGGGTDTQYF.